Presented here are 22 T cell receptor beta chains from one specimen sequenced in a study of technical replicates of blood from several donors. Assay used: immunoSEQ multiplex PCR; TCRdb lists only in-frame clones, some missing. The sample has about 62,000 clones; roughly nine tenths are singletons. Sequenced: PBMCs. Source of these receptors: a human donor in good health. Some clones in this sample may be carry-over from other donors' samples.

This clone was seen just once. V usage is TRBV5-1 and J usage is TRBJ1-1, with a tentative D call TRBD1 (6 bases). This CDR3 has 14 residues. Germline-derived CDR1 and CDR2 are SGHRS and YFSETQ. V gave up 3 bases and J gave up 6 bases, with 15 bases separating them. The CDR3 sequence is CASSSGTLTSEAFF. CDR3 nucleotides: TGCGCCAGCAGCTCGGGGACACTCACATCTGAAGCTTTCTTT.

V usage is TRBV5-8 and J usage is TRBJ1-5, with 7 bases aligning to TRBD1. Germline trimming cut 0 bases from V and 1 base from J; bases unmatched to any gene: 4. Germline CDR1 and CDR2: SGHTS and YDEGEE. CDR3 length: 16 residues. DNA of the CDR3: TGTGCCAGCAGCTTGGGGTCAGGGGGAAGCAATCAGCCCCAGCATTTT. Its translation: CASSLGSGGSNQPQHF.

V gene TRBV12-5 combines with J gene TRBJ2-5, with 7 bases aligning to TRBD2. The CDR3 covers 14 residues. CDR1 is LGHNT, CDR2 FRNRAP, per germline. V trimming: 1 base; J trimming: 3 bases; junction bases outside the gene matches: 2. DNA of the CDR3: TGTGCTAGTGGTTTGGGCGGGGGTAAAGAGACCCAGTACTTC. Protein product: CASGLGGGKETQYF.

CDR3 amino acids: CSWRGRYEQYF. The CDR3 coding sequence is TGCAGTTGGAGGGGAAGATACGAGCAGTACTTC. V is TRBV29-1 and J is TRBJ2-7, with a weak D call TRBD2 (6 bases). The CDR3 is 11 amino acids. Germline CDR1 SQVTM, CDR2 ANQGSEA.

This clone was counted between two and nine times. This rearrangement joins TRBV27 to TRBJ2-2; 7 bases line up with TRBD2. CDR1 is MNHEY and CDR2 is SMNVEV in the germline V gene (reference sequence). Trimming at V came to 6 bases and at J to 4 bases, leaving 8 bases not matched to a gene. The CDR3 is 15 amino acids. CDR3 protein: CASRDGGIRTGELFF. In DNA, the CDR3 is TGTGCCAGCAGAGACGGGGGGATTCGCACCGGGGAGCTGTTTTTT.

The CDR3 sequence is CASSPFATGPGSPLHF. Here the CDR3 DNA reads TGTGCCAGCAGCCCCTTCGCGACAGGCCCGGGTTCACCCCTCCACTTT. V is TRBV7-3 and J is TRBJ1-6; D might be TRBD1 (6 bases). This CDR3 spans 16 amino acids. Germline CDR1 and CDR2: SGHTA and FQGTGA. The V end lost 5 bases, the J end lost 9 bases, and 20 bases lay between the germline ends.

V gene TRBV30 combines with J gene TRBJ2-3; 15 nucleotides match TRBD2. Germline assignment: CDR1 GTSNPN and CDR2 SVGIG (reference sequence). The CDR3 totals 17 residues. The V segment lost 3 bases and the J segment 5 bases; nucleotides outside the gene matches: 9. CDR3 residues: CAWRGLLGLAGGDTQYF. The CDR3 coding sequence is TGTGCCTGGAGGGGGCTCTTGGGACTAGCGGGGGGAGATACGCAGTATTTT.

CDR3 protein: CASSEDRVAGYTGELFF. In DNA, the CDR3 is TGCGCCAGCAGTGAAGATAGGGTAGCGGGGTACACCGGGGAGCTGTTTTTT. The chain has TRBV10-1 and TRBJ2-2; 8 bases align to TRBD2. The J segment lost 3 bases and the V segment lost 3 bases, leaving 9 bases of the junction unmatched. From germline, CDR1 is WNHNN and CDR2 SYGVQD (reference sequence). The CDR3 covers 17 residues.

This chain uses TRBV4-2 with TRBJ2-3; a weak D match, TRBD2 (5 bases). Germline CDR1 and CDR2: LGHNA and YNFKEQ. Trimming removed 4 bases at V and 2 bases at J, with 10 bases between. This CDR3 has 14 residues. CDR3 amino acids: CASSLGLNTDTQYF. CDR3 in DNA: TGTGCCAGCAGCCTCGGACTCAACACAGATACGCAGTATTTT.

The rearrangement uses TRBV18 and TRBJ2-1, with 8 nucleotides matching TRBD2. The CDR3 totals 18 residues. Germline trimming cut 2 bases from V and 6 bases from J; bases unmatched to any gene: 15. Germline V lookup: CDR1 KGHSH, CDR2 LQKENI. The CDR3 nucleotides are TGTGCCAGCTCACCATCGTCTTACTCCCTAGCGGGTATCAATGAGCAGTTCTTC. Its translation: CASSPSSYSLAGINEQFF.

The chain combines TRBV11-2 with TRBJ1-1; possible D gene TRBD1, 5 bases. The CDR3 sequence is 13 residues long. The V end was cut by 3 bases, the J end by 5 bases, with 10 bases between. Germline V lookup: CDR1 SGHAT, CDR2 FQNNGV. CDR3 nucleotides: TGTGCCAGCAGCTTCAGGGTGGGAACTGAAGCTTTCTTT. Translating gives CASSFRVGTEAFF.

V and J are TRBV7-9 and TRBJ1-2; D is uncertain. V lost 0 bases and J lost 6, with 5 bases in between. This CDR3 has 12 residues. Per the germline V gene, CDR1 is SEHNR and CDR2 is FQNEAQ (reference sequence). CDR3 sequence reads: CASSLARDGYTF. As DNA, the CDR3 is TGTGCCAGCAGCTTAGCCCGGGATGGCTACACCTTC.

The chain has TRBV19 and TRBJ1-5; D remains unclear. The CDR3 runs 12 residues. Trimming took off 2 bases at V and 5 bases at J, with 4 bases between the two ends. CDR1 is LNHDA and CDR2 is SQIVND in the germline V gene (reference sequence). The CDR3 here is CASSIPYQPQHF. The CDR3 DNA reads TGTGCCAGTAGTATACCATATCAGCCCCAGCATTTT.

The genes are TRBV20-1 and TRBJ1-5, with D perhaps matching TRBD1 (5 bases). From germline, CDR1 is DFQATT and CDR2 SNEGSKA (reference sequence). The CDR3 contains 11 residues. Written as DNA, the CDR3 is TGCACGATCCGGGGGGATCAGCCCCAGCATTTT. Translation: CTIRGDQPQHF.

This clone was observed a single time. This chain links TRBV7-9 with TRBJ1-5; 9 bases map to TRBD1. This CDR3 spans 15 amino acids. V lost 4 bases and J lost 2; bases outside the gene matches: 3. Germline CDR1 is SEHNR and CDR2 is FQNEAQ (reference sequence). DNA of the CDR3: TGTGCCAGCAGCTGGACAGGGGCGGGCAATCAGCCCCAGCATTTT. It yields the protein CASSWTGAGNQPQHF.

This chain uses TRBV6-5 with TRBJ2-7; 8 bases align to TRBD2. The CDR3 runs 14 residues. Germline CDR1 and CDR2: MNHEY and SVGAGI. After removal of 8 bases from V and 5 bases from J, the junction contained 11 bases not matched to a gene. The CDR3 sequence: CASSLAGGIHEQYF. The CDR3 nucleotides are TGTGCCAGCTCCCTCGCGGGGGGTATCCACGAGCAGTACTTC.

The chain links TRBV7-2 to TRBJ2-7, with D possibly matching TRBD2 (6 bases). The germline gives CDR1 SGHTA, CDR2 FQGNSA. Between the trimmed V and J ends, which lost 2 bases and 3 bases, there was a span of 17 bases. CDR3 length: 16 amino acids. The CDR3 DNA reads TGTGCCAGCAGCTTAATGCCCCTAGCGCTCCTCTACGAGCAGTACTTC. The encoded protein is CASSLMPLALLYEQYF.

The chain recombines TRBV10-3 with TRBJ1-5; TRBD1 might be the D (5 bases). The CDR3 is 13 amino acids. Trimming cost V 7 bases and J 7 bases, with 14 bases left between them. The germline V gene encodes CDR1 ENHRY and CDR2 SYGVKD. This CDR3 is CAITGRVGQPQHF. CDR3 nucleotides: TGTGCCATCACGGGCAGGGTGGGACAGCCCCAGCATTTT.

This chain's CDR3 is CASSPSFGYTF. The CDR3 region has the DNA TGTGCCAGCAGTCCCAGTTTTGGCTACACCTTC. The chain recombines TRBV6-6 with TRBJ1-2, with D unclear. V lost 5 bases, J lost 7 bases, and 8 bases lay in between. CDR3 length: 11 residues. Germline V gives CDR1 MNHNY, CDR2 SVGAGI (reference sequence).

The V and J genes are TRBV6-1 and TRBJ2-1; 9 positions match TRBD2. The junction had 7 bases not matched to a gene; V was cut back by 2 bases and J by 5 bases. Germline CDR1 MNHNS, CDR2 SASEGT. The CDR3 sequence is 16 residues long. In nucleotides, the CDR3 is TGTGCCAGCAGTGAACGTCCGGCGGGGGGGCACAATGAGCAGTTCTTC. Translating gives CASSERPAGGHNEQFF.

The chain couples TRBV30 to TRBJ2-1, with D perhaps matching TRBD2 (6 bases). Trimming shortened V by 4 bases and J by 2 bases, and 15 bases separated the two germline ends. CDR1 GTSNPN and CDR2 SVGIG come from the germline V gene (reference sequence). The length of the CDR3 is 15 residues. Written as DNA, the CDR3 is TGTGCCTGGATTTTCGGGAGCGGGCCCTACAATGAGCAGTTCTTC. Its protein is CAWIFGSGPYNEQFF.

This clone appeared a single time. The junction departs from germline at one end; a sequencing error may be responsible. This rearrangement joins TRBV7-3 to TRBJ2-3, with 8 bases aligning to TRBD2. Germline CDR1 SGHTA, CDR2 FQGTGA. The CDR3 runs 16 residues. The CDR3 is CASSLGLAGGTDTQYF. The CDR3 DNA reads TGTGCCAGCAGCTTAGGTCTAGCGGGTGGCACCGATACGCAGTATTTT.